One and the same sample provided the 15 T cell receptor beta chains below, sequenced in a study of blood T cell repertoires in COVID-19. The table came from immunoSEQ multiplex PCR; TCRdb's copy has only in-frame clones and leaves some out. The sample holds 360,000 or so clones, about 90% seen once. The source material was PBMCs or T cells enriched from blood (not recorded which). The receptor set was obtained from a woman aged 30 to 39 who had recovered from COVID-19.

The CDR3 protein is CSVVTGEGNTIYF. CDR3 in DNA: TGCAGCGTTGTGACAGGGGAAGGAAACACCATATATTTT. This rearrangement joins TRBV29-1 to TRBJ1-3; 8 bases are shared with TRBD1. The CDR3 spans 13 residues. CDR1 SQVTM and CDR2 ANQGSEA come from the germline V gene. V gave up 4 bases and J gave up 4 bases; unmatched junction bases: 3.

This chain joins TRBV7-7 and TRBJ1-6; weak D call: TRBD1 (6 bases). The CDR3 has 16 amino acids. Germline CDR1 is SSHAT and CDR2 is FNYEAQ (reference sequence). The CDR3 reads CATPQGTGSYNSPLHF. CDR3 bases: TGTGCTACGCCACAGGGTACAGGCTCCTATAATTCACCCCTCCACTTT.

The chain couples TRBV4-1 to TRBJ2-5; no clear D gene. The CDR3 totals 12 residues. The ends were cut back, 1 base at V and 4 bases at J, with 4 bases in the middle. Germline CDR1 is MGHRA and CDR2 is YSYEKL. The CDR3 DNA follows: TGCGCCAGCAGCCAAGGAGGAGAGACCCAGTACTTC. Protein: CASSQGGETQYF.

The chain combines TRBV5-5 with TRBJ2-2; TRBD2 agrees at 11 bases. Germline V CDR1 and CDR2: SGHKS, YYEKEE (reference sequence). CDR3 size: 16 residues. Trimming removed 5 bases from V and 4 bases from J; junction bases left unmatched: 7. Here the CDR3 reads CASRAGLAVGTGELFF. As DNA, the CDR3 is TGTGCCAGCAGAGCGGGACTAGCGGTTGGCACCGGGGAGCTGTTTTTT.

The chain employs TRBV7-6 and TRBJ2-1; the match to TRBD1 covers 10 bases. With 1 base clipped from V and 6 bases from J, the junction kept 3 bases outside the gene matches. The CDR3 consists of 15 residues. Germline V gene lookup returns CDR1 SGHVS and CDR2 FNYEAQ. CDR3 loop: CASSLGQGARNEQFF. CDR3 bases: TGTGCCAGCAGCTTAGGACAGGGGGCGCGCAATGAGCAGTTCTTC.

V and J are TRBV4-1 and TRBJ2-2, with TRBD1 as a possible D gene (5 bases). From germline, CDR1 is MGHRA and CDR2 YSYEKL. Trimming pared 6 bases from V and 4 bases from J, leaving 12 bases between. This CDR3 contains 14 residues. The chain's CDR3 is CASSGHIVTGELFF. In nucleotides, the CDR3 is TGCGCCAGCAGTGGACATATCGTCACCGGGGAGCTGTTTTTT.

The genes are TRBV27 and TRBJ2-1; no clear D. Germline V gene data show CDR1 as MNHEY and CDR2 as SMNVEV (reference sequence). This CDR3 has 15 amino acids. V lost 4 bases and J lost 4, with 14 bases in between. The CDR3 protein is CASSSQSTTYNEQFF. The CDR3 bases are TGTGCCAGCAGTTCACAGTCGACCACATACAATGAGCAGTTCTTC.

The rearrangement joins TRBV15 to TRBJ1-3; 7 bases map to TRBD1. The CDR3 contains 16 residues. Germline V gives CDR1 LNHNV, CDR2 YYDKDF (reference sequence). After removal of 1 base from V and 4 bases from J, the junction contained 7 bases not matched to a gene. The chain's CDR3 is CATSRGGGLSGNTIYF. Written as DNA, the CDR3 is TGTGCCACCAGCAGAGGAGGGGGCCTCTCCGGAAACACCATATATTTT.

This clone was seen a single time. In DNA form, the CDR3 reads TGTGCCAGCGTTATTACAGAGGAAGCTTTCTTT. Protein: CASVITEEAFF. The chain uses TRBV13 and TRBJ1-1; D gene unclear. The CDR3 has 11 residues. Per germline, CDR1 PRHDT and CDR2 FYEKMQ (reference sequence). The V and J ends lost 8 bases and 8 bases respectively, with 12 bases between them. Using reference TRBV13 and TRBJ1-1 for the parts outside the CDR3, the full variable domain is AAGVIQSPRHLIKEKRETATLKCYPIPRHDTVYWYQQGPGQDPQFLISFYEKMQSDKGSIPDRFSAQQFSDYHSELNMSSLELGDSALYFCASVITEEAFFGQGTRLTVV.

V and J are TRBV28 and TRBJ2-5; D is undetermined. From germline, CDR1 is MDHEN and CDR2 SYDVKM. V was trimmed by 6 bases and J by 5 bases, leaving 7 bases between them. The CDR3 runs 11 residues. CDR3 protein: CASSPFETQYF. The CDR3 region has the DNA TGTGCCAGCAGCCCTTTCGAGACCCAGTACTTC. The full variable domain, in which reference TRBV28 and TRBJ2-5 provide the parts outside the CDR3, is DVKVTQSSRYLVKRTGEKVFLECVQDMDHENMFWYRQDPGLGLRLIYFSYDVKMKEKGDIPEGYSVSREKKERFSLILESASTNQTSMYLCASSPFETQYFGPGTRLLVL.

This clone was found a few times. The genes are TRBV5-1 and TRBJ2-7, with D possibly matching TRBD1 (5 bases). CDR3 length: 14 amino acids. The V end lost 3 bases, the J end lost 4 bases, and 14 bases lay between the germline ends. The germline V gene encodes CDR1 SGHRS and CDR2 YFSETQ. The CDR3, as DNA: TGCGCCAGCAGCTACCCAGGGTACGGGTACGAGCAGTACTTC. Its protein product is CASSYPGYGYEQYF. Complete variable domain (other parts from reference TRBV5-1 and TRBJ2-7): KAGVTQTPRYLIKTRGQQVTLSCSPISGHRSVSWYQQTPGQGLQFLFEYFSETQRNKGNFPGRFSGRQFSNSRSEMNVSTLELGDSALYLCASSYPGYGYEQYFGPGTRLTVT.

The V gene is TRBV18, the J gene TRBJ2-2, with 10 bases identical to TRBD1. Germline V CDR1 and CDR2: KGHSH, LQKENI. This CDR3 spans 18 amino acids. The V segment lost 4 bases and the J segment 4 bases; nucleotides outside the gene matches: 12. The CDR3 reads CASSLPTGTGVFTGELFF. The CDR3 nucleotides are TGTGCCAGCTCACTCCCGACCGGGACAGGGGTCTTCACCGGGGAGCTGTTTTTT.

The CDR3 DNA reads TGTGCCTGGAGTCCAGGCCCTGTCGGCACGCAGTATTTT. Protein: CAWSPGPVGTQYF. The V call is TRBV30, the J call TRBJ2-3; D gene ambiguous. This CDR3 has 13 amino acids. Germline loops: CDR1 GTSNPN, CDR2 SVGIG (reference sequence). V was trimmed by 2 bases and J by 9 bases, leaving 15 bases between them.

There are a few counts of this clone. Here the CDR3 DNA reads TGTGCCAGCAGTTTCGGGAGCGGGCCTAGCGGCCAAGAGACCCAGTACTTC. This gives the protein CASSFGSGPSGQETQYF. The chain joins TRBV27 to TRBJ2-5; 7 bases map to TRBD2. The CDR3 is made up of 17 amino acids. In germline, CDR1 is MNHEY, CDR2 SMNVEV (reference sequence). Trimming at V came to 3 bases and at J to 1 base, leaving 11 bases not matched to a gene.

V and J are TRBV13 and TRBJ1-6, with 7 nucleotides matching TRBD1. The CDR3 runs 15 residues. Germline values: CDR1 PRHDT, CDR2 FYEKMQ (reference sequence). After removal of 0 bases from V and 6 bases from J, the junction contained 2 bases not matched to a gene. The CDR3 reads CASSLGAGGNSPLHF. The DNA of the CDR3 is TGTGCCAGCAGCTTAGGGGCAGGGGGTAATTCACCCCTCCACTTT.